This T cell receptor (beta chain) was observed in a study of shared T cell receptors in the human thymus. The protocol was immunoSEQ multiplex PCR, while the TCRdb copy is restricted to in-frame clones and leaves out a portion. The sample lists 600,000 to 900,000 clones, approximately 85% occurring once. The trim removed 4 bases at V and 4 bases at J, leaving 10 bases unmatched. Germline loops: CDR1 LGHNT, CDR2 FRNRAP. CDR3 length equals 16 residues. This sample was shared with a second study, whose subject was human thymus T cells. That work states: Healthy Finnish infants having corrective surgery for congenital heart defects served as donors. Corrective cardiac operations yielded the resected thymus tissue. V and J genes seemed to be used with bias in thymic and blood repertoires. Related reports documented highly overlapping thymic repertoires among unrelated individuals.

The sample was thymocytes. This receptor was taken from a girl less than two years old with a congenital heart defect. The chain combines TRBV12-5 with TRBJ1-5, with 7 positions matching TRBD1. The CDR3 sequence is CASGWRQGFGNQPQHF. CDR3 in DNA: TGTGCTAGTGGTTGGCGACAGGGATTTGGGAATCAGCCCCAGCATTTT. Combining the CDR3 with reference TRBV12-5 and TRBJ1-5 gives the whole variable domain DARVTQTPRHKVTEMGQEVTMRCQPILGHNTVFWYRQTMMQGLELLAYFRNRAPLDDSGMPKDRFSAEMPDATLATLKIQPSEPRDSAVYFCASGWRQGFGNQPQHFGDGTRLSIL.